What follows describes a single TCR beta chain. The data stem from a study of T cell changes during pregnancy in multiple sclerosis. With 1 base removed from V and 10 bases from J, the gap between germline ends came to 17 bases. CDR1 is LGHNA and CDR2 is YNFKEQ in the germline V gene. This CDR3 region has 16 residues. Data came from immunoSEQ multiplex PCR; TCRdb stores just in-frame clones and leaves some out. The table records around 47,000 clones, 90% to 95% of them present only once. The starting material was CD8+ T cells from peripheral blood mononuclear cells, obtained in the first trimester of pregnancy. The rearrangement links TRBV4-2 to TRBJ1-6, with D hard to call. This clonotype originated in a female donor with multiple sclerosis, enrolled in a pregnancy study. The CDR3 sequence is CASSQVYPSAESPLHF. Here the CDR3 DNA reads TGTGCCAGCAGCCAAGTTTACCCTTCTGCCGAGTCACCCCTCCACTTT.